This entry describes one TCR beta chain. Its target is unknown. This sample was taken from a study of graft-versus-host responses after intestinal transplantation. General study points: Early post-transplant HvG declines tracked with peak circulating GvH clone levels.

The CDR3 totals 13 residues. V was trimmed by 5 bases and J by 1 base, leaving 9 bases between them. Germline V gives CDR1 SEHNR, CDR2 FQNEAQ (reference sequence). Profiled with immunoSEQ multiplex PCR; TCRdb holds only in-frame clones, not every one. The sample yields 90,000 to 150,000 clones, approximately 95% seen once. The sample here was unstimulated CD8+ T cells sorted from spleen or lymph node cells, taken before intestinal transplant. The receptor's source is a human donor who received an intestinal transplant. The chain couples TRBV7-9 to TRBJ2-7; D is ambiguous. As DNA, the CDR3 is TGTGCCAGCAGCCCCCACTATTCCTACGAGCAGTACTTC. Its translation: CASSPHYSYEQYF.